Sequencing of this T cell receptor beta chain was carried out in a study of T cells after yellow fever vaccination. Findings and caveats of the study: The secondary response peaked faster, at day 5 versus 15, but was weaker.

V was clipped by 6 bases and J by 3 bases, with 12 bases between them. The germline V gene has CDR1 MNHNS and CDR2 SASEGT. CDR3 size: 13 residues. Note on this clonotype: Its cognate antigen is unknown.

TCRdb re-analysed the 5' RACE reads in MiXCR, keeping a single row per CDR3 protein. Of approximately 260,000 distinct CDR3 sequences in the sample, 10% to 15% are singletons; the top ten hold about 0.51%. This sequence originates from a man aged 30 to 45 who received the YFV17D yellow fever vaccine. The material was CD4+ T cells sorted from PBMCs, obtained 45 days after the yellow fever booster vaccination. V gene TRBV6-1 combines with J gene TRBJ2-7; D gene unclear. The CDR3: CASRRDGNYEQYF. As DNA, the CDR3 is TGTGCCAGCAGGCGAGATGGAAACTACGAGCAGTACTTC.